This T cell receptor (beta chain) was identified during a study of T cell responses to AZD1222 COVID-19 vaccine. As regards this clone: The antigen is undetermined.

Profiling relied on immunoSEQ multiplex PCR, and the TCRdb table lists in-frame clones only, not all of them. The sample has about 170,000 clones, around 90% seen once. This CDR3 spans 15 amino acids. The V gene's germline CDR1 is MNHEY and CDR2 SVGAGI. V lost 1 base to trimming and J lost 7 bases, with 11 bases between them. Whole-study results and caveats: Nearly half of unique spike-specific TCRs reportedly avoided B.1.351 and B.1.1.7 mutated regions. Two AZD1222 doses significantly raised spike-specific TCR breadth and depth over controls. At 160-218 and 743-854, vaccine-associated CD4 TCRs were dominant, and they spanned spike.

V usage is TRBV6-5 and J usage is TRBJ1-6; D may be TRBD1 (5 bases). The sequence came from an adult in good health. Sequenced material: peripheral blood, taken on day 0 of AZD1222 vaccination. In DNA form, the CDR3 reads TGTGCCAGCAGTTACTACGGGACGGTGAATTCACCCCTCCACTTT. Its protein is CASSYYGTVNSPLHF.